A single T cell receptor (beta chain) is shown here with its context. At one boundary the junction diverges from the germline segment, which might be a read error. As it was prepared, the TCRbeta library received unique molecular identifiers. Via MiXCR, TCRdb re-called the PCR reads, giving one row per CDR3 protein. This sample has 250,000 to 400,000 distinct CDR3 sequences, with roughly 21% found just once. CDR1 is MNHEY, CDR2 SMNVEV, per germline (reference sequence). CDR3 length equals 14 residues. The data stem from a study of T-cell reconstitution after alpha-beta-depleted transplantation in children.

The sequences come from PBMCs, mostly from graft donor cells, collected 180 days after TCRalphabeta/CD19-depleted stem cell transplant. The TCR comes from a male patient under 18 who had a stem cell transplant for acute lymphoblastic leukemia, so the T cells may come from the graft donor. V and J are TRBV27 and TRBJ2-1, with D uncertain. DNA of the CDR3: TGTGCCGGCAGTTTCGTTCACCGGGCCTCAGAGCAGTTCTTC. Its translation is CAGSFVHRASEQFF.